This T cell receptor beta chain stems from a study of CD8+CD57+ T cells in acquired aplastic anemia. This CDR3 has 15 amino acids. Germline CDR1 is SGHAT and CDR2 is FQDESV (reference sequence). V dropped 3 bases and J dropped 5 bases, with 17 bases sitting between them. Genomic DNA provided the template from which TCR beta VDJ and CDR3 profiles were obtained. TCRdb recomputed calls from the reads with MiXCR, one row per CDR3 protein. The table includes around 500,000 distinct CDR3 sequences, around 32% detected once. For sequencing, patients were chosen who had shown expansion of CD8+CD57+ cells by flow cytometry. Patients had not yet gotten any therapy when their blood was taken for sampling. Study findings and constraints: Patients and controls were found to share twenty-nine CD8+ CDR3 sequences. Between the patient and control groups, CD8+ Simpson's diversity did not differ significantly.

A few counts support this clonotype. Its antigen is unknown. This receptor was identified in a human donor with aplastic anemia. The sample comprised sorted CD4+, CD8+, or CD8+CD57+ T cells (not recorded which) from PBMCs. The V call is TRBV11-1, the J call TRBJ2-7, with D possibly matching TRBD2 (6 bases). The CDR3 protein is CASSLEGPRGDEQYF. In DNA form, the CDR3 reads TGTGCCAGCAGCTTGGAGGGACCCCGGGGCGACGAGCAGTACTTC.